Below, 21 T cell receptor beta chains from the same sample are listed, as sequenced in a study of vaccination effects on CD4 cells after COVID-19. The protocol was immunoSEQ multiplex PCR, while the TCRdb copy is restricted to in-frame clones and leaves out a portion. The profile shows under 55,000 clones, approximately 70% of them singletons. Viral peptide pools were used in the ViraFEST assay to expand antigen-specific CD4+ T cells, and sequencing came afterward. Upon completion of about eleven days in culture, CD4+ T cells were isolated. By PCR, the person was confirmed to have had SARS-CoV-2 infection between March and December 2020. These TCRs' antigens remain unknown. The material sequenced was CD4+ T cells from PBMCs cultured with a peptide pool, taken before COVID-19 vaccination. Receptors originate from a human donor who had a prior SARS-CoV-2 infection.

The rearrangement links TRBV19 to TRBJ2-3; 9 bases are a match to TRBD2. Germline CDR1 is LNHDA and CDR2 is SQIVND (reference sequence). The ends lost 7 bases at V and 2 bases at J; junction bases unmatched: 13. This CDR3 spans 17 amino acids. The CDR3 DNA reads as TGTGCCAGTAACACAAGGACTAGCGCATTGTTCACAGATACGCAGTATTTT. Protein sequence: CASNTRTSALFTDTQYF.

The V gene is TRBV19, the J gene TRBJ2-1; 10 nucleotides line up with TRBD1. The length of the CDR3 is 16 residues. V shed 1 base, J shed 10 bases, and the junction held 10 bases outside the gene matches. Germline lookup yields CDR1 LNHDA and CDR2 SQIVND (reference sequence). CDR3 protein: CASSIGFGTGEREQFF. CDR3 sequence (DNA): TGTGCCAGTAGTATAGGCTTCGGGACAGGGGAGAGGGAGCAGTTCTTC.

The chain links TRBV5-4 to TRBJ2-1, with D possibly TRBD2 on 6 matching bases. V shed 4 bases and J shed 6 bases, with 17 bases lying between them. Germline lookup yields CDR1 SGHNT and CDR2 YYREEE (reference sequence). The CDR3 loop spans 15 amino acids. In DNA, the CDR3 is TGTGCCAGCAGCGGGGCATCGGACTATCTCAATGAGCAGTTCTTC. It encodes CASSGASDYLNEQFF.

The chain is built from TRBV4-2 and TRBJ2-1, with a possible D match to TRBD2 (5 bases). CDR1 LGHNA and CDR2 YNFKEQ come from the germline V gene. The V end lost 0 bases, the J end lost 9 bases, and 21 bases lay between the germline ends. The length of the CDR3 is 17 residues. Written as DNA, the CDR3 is TGTGCCAGCAGCCAAGATAGCCTGGGGAGTCGCCCAGGTGAGCAGTTCTTC. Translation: CASSQDSLGSRPGEQFF.

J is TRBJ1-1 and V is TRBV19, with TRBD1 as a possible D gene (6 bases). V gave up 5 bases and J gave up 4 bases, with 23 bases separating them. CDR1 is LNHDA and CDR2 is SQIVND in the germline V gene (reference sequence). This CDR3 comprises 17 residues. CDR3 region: CASSRGGREGLVTEAFF. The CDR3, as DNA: TGTGCCAGTAGTCGTGGGGGCAGGGAGGGTTTGGTCACTGAAGCTTTCTTT.

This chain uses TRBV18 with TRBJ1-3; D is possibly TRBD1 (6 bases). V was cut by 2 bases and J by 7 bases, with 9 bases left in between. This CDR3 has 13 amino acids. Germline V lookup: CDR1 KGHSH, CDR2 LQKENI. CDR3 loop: CASSPAGDNTIYF. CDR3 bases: TGTGCCAGCTCACCAGCAGGGGATAACACCATATATTTT.

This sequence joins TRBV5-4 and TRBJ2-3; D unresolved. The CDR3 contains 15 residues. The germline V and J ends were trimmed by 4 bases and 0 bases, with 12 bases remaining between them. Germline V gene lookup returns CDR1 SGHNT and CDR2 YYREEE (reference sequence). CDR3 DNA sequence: TGTGCCAGCAGCCGGGCCCTCTCAAGCACAGATACGCAGTATTTT. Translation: CASSRALSSTDTQYF.

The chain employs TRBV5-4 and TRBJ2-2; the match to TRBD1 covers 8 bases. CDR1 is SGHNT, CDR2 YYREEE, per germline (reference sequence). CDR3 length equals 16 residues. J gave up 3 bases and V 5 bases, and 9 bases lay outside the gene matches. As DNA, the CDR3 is TGTGCCAGCAGAAAAAACCAGGGGGCATACACCGGGGAGCTGTTTTTT. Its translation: CASRKNQGAYTGELFF. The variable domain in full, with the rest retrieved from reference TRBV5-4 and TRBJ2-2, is ETGVTQSPTHLIKTRGQQVTLRCSSQSGHNTVSWYQQALGQGPQFIFQYYREEENGRGNFPPRFSGLQFPNYSSELNVNALELDDSALYLCASRKNQGAYTGELFFGEGSRLTVL.

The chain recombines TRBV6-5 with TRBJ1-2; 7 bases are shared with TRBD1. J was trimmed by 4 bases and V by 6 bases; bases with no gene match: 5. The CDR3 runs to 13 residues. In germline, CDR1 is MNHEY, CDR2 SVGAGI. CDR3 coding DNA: TGTGCCAGCAGACGACAGGGTGTCTATGGCTACACCTTC. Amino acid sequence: CASRRQGVYGYTF.

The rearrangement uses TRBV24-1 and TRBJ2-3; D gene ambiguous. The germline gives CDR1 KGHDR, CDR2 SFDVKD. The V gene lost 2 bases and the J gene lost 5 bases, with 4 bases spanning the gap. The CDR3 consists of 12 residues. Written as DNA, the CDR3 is TGTGCCACCAGTGATTATAAAGATACGCAGTATTTT. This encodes CATSDYKDTQYF.

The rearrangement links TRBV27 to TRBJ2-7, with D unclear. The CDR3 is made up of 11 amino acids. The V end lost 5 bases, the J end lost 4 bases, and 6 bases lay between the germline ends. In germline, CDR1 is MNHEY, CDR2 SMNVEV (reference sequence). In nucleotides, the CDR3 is TGTGCCAGCAGTCCTAGTTACGAGCAGTACTTC. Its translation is CASSPSYEQYF.

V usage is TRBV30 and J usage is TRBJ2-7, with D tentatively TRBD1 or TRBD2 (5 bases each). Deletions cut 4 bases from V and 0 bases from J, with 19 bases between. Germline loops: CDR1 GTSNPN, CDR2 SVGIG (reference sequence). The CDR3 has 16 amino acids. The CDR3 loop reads CAWTGPGERGSYEQYF. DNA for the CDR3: TGTGCCTGGACCGGGCCCGGGGAAAGGGGCTCCTACGAGCAGTACTTC.

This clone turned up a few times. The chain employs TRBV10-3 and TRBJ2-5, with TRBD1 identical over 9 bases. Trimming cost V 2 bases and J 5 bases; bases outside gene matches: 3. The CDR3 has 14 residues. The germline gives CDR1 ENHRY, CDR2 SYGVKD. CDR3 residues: CAISEGTGRETQYF. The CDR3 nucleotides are TGTGCCATCAGTGAGGGGACAGGGAGGGAGACCCAGTACTTC.

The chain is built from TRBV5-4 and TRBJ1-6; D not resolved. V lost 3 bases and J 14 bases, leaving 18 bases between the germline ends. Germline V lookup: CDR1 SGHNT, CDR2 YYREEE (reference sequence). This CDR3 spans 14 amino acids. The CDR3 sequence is CASSSSFEGRALHF. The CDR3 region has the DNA TGTGCCAGCAGCTCCTCTTTCGAGGGCCGGGCCCTCCACTTT.

The CDR3 spells CASSLGAPDTQYF. Here the CDR3 DNA reads TGTGCCAGCAGCTTAGGTGCCCCAGATACGCAGTATTTT. The rearrangement links TRBV11-2 to TRBJ2-3; D unclear. Per the germline V gene, CDR1 is SGHAT and CDR2 is FQNNGV. The V end was cut by 1 base, the J end by 4 bases, with 6 bases between. The CDR3 spans 13 residues.

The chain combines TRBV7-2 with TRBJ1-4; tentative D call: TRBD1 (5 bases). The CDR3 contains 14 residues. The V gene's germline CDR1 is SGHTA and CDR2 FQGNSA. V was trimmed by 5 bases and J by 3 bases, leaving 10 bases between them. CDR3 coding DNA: TGTGCCAGCAGCCCAGCCAGGGCTAATGAAAAACTGTTTTTT. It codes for CASSPARANEKLFF.

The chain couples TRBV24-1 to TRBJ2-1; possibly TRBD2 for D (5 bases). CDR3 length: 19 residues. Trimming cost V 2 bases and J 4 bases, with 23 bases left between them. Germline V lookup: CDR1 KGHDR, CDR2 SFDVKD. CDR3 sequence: CATSDSLADYRAGYNEQFF. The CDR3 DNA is TGTGCCACCAGTGATTCCCTCGCCGACTATCGGGCCGGGTACAATGAGCAGTTCTTC.

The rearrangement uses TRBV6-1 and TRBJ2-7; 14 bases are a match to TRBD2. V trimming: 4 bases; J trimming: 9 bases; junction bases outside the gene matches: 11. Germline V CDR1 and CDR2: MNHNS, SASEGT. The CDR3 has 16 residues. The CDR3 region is CASSATGTSGSRAQYF. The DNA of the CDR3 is TGTGCCAGCAGTGCAACCGGGACTAGCGGGAGTAGGGCGCAGTACTTC.

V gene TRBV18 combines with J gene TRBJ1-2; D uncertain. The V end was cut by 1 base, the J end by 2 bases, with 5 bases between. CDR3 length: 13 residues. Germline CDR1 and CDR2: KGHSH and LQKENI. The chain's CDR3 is CASSPQPNYGYTF. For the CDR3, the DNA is TGTGCCAGCTCACCACAGCCCAACTATGGCTACACCTTC.

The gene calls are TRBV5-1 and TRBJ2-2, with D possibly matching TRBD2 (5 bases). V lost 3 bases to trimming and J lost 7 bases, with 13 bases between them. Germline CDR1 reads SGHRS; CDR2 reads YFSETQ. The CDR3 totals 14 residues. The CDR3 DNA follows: TGCGCCAGCAGCTCCGGGGAGCGAAGCGGGGAGCTGTTTTTT. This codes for CASSSGERSGELFF. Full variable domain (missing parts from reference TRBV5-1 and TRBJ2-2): KAGVTQTPRYLIKTRGQQVTLSCSPISGHRSVSWYQQTPGQGLQFLFEYFSETQRNKGNFPGRFSGRQFSNSRSEMNVSTLELGDSALYLCASSSGERSGELFFGEGSRLTVL.

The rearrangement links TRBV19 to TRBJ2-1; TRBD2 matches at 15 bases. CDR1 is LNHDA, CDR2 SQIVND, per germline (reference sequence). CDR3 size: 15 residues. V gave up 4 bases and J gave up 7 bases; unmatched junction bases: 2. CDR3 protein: CASSTGTSGRNEQFF. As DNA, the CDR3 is TGTGCCAGTAGTACAGGGACTAGCGGGAGGAATGAGCAGTTCTTC.